This record concerns one T cell receptor (beta chain) sequence. The data derive from a study of shared clonotypes between healthy human individuals. Across the whole study: Contributing individuals were a couple of females and three males aged 18 to 49. Three plates each covered CD4 naive and memory; CD8 naive two, CD8 memory one.

Splitting of each subset's genomic DNA was done evenly across several immunoSEQ plates. Here immunoSEQ multiplex PCR was the method, and the copy in TCRdb shows in-frame clones only, minus some. The data hold hundreds of thousands of clones, with about three quarters observed a single time. V lost 8 bases and J lost 4, with 14 bases in between. The CDR3 totals 13 residues. The germline CDR1 and CDR2 sequences are SNHLY and FYNNEI. The material sequenced was memory CD4+ T cells sorted from blood. The sample's subset: CD45RA-negative fraction. The chain employs TRBV2 and TRBJ1-2; a possible D gene is TRBD1 (5 bases). The TCR was taken from a woman aged 25 to 39 in good health. The CDR3 loop reads CASLRDQSYGYTF. CDR3 sequence (DNA): TGTGCCAGCCTTCGGGACCAATCCTATGGCTACACCTTC.